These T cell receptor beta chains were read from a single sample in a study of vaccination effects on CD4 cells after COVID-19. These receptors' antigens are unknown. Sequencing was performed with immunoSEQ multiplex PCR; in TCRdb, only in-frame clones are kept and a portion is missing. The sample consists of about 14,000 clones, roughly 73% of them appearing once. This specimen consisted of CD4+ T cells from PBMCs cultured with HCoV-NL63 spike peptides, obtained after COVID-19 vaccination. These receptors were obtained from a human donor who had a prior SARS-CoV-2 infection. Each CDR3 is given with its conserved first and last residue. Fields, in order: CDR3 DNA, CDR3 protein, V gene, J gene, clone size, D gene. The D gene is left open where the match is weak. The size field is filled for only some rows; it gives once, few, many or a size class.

TGTGCCAGCAGCAGGGGACTAGCGGGGAGCACAGATACGCAGTATTTT,CASSRGLAGSTDTQYF,TRBV5-4,TRBJ2-3,NA,TRBD2
TGCGCCAGCAGCCCCACAGGGTTTGTAGCCAAAAACATTCAGTACTTC,CASSPTGFVAKNIQYF,TRBV5-1,TRBJ2-4,NA,NA
TGCGCCAGCAGTGAGGGGTCAACTATGAACACTGAAGCTTTCTTT,CASSEGSTMNTEAFF,TRBV10-1,TRBJ1-1,NA,NA
TGTGCCAGCAGCCGGTTGGGATTTGGTGGAAACACCATATATTTT,CASSRLGFGGNTIYF,TRBV3-1/TRBV3-2,TRBJ1-3,NA,NA
TGTGCCAGCAGTAGAACAGAAAATGAAAAACTGTTTTTT,CASSRTENEKLFF,TRBV2,TRBJ1-4,NA,NA
TGTGCCACCAGTGATGGGTACACTGAAGCTTTCTTT,CATSDGYTEAFF,TRBV24-1,TRBJ1-1,NA,NA
TGTGCCATCAGTTTTGTCGGCCAGGGGGCTCAAGGCTACACCTTC,CAISFVGQGAQGYTF,TRBV10-3,TRBJ1-2,NA,TRBD1
TGCGCCAGCAGCTATGGGTCCCTAGCGGGGGGTCTCACAGATACGCAGTATTTT,CASSYGSLAGGLTDTQYF,TRBV5-1,TRBJ2-3,NA,TRBD2
TGTGCCAGCACGCCGCTAGCGGGGGGAAGAAACGAGCAGTACTTC,CASTPLAGGRNEQYF,TRBV2,TRBJ2-7,NA,TRBD2
TGTGCCAGTACCCCGGGGGGATTGACTGAAGCTTTCTTT,CASTPGGLTEAFF,TRBV19,TRBJ1-1,NA,NA
TGTGCCAGCAGCTTGGGACAGGACACCGGGGAGCTGTTTTTT,CASSLGQDTGELFF,TRBV5-4,TRBJ2-2,NA,NA
TGTGCCAGCAGTGGCCAAGGAGGACTTACCAATGAAAAACTGTTTTTT,CASSGQGGLTNEKLFF,TRBV28,TRBJ1-4,once,NA
TGTGCCAGCAGCTTAGATGGCGGGGGGGCCGCGGAGACCCAGTACTTC,CASSLDGGGAAETQYF,TRBV7-2,TRBJ2-5,NA,TRBD2
TGTGCCAGCAGTCGAAGACTAGCGGGGATCGAAGAGACCCAGTACTTC,CASSRRLAGIEETQYF,TRBV6-2/TRBV6-3,TRBJ2-5,few,TRBD2